This T cell receptor (beta chain) was sequenced during a study of blood T cell repertoires in COVID-19. TCRdb's table, derived via immunoSEQ multiplex PCR, lists solely in-frame clones and lacks some. Among some 200,000 clones listed, 80% to 85% were seen once. This CDR3 has 15 residues. Looked up from germline, CDR1 is LGHDT and CDR2 is YNNKEL (reference sequence). J was trimmed by 7 bases and V by 2 bases; bases with no gene match: 5. The J gene is TRBJ2-1, the V gene TRBV3-1 (or the pseudogene TRBV3-2); 10 bases are shared with TRBD2. The sequenced sample was peripheral blood. The receptor was derived from an older woman with acute or convalescent COVID-19. The CDR3 DNA sequence: TGTGCCAGCAGCCAATCGGGACTAGCGTTGAATGAGCAGTTCTTC. Amino acids: CASSQSGLALNEQFF.